The subject of this entry is one TCR beta chain. Its antigen has not been determined. Base qualities are not provided; no much larger clone lies one nucleotide away. The sample is drawn from a study of CD8+CD57+ T cells in acquired aplastic anemia listed by TCRdb under 2018. Notes on the research overall: A mean of approximately 3 ug of DNA, ranging from about 0.17 to 30 ug, was extracted from sorted CD4+ and CD8+ cells. CD8+CD57+ expansion was defined as frequency above the mean frequency observed in healthy subjects.

Expansion of CD8+CD57+ cells had been shown by flow cytometry in the patients chosen for sequencing. All patients had severe acquired aplastic anemia diagnosed by International Study of Aplastic Anemia and Agranulocytosis and Camitta criteria. No therapy had been received by the patients at the time of blood sampling. In the study, sorted CD4+ and CD8+ blood T cells from patients with severe aplastic anemia and from healthy subjects underwent deep sequencing of TCR repertoires. Patients were enrolled in the USA under clinicaltrials.gov protocols 00001620, 01623167, 00001397, 00071045, 00081523 and 00961064. Ficoll-Paque density gradient centrifugation was used to isolate peripheral blood mononuclear cells. Before DNA was extracted, CD4+ and CD8+ T cells were sorted using either FACS or magnetic beads. TCR beta VDJ combination and CDR3 sequence profiling used genomic DNA as the template. An Illumina HiSeq 2000 was used for TCR repertoire sequencing. Per the authors' processing: Repertoires were assessed using TRBV/TRBJ rearrangement plots, CDR3 size and DJ length profiles, and Simpson's diversity index. The most abundant DNA sequence in the deep sequencing data was taken as the immunodominant clone. CDR3 amino acid sequences were checked for sharing between subjects and were compared against published repertoires and the VDJdb database. TCRdb passed the public sequencing reads through fastp at Q25 and MiXCR, retaining productive beta sequences. Rows matching on CDR3 protein sequence are summarized as one entry with the most common DNA and genes. V and J calls and clone size were set by TCRdb, not the authors. The sample table lists a few hundred thousand distinct CDR3 sequences, around 82% of them with a count of one. In total, the top ten clones hold roughly 42% of the sample.

There are 12 amino acids in the CDR3, from cysteine to phenylalanine inclusive. CDR3 DNA only is kept here, 36 bases in frame from base 1. As encoded in the germline V gene (reference sequence), CDR1 is SEHNR while CDR2 is FQNEAQ. V lost 11 bases and J lost 5 bases; the stretch between them is 15 bases long. Overall study results and their limits: Roughly 30 CD8+ CDR3 sequences were found to be shared between patients and controls, but these sequences appeared to be highly expressed in patients and within the immunodominant clones of the patients. No significant difference in CD8+ Simpson's diversity was found between patients and healthy controls (P=0.060).

This sequence was found in a human donor with aplastic anemia. Material: sorted CD4+, CD8+, or CD8+CD57+ T cells (not recorded which) from PBMCs. Recombination linked TRBV7-9 to TRBJ2-5; 7 matching bases give a weak D call of TRBD1. The CDR3 amino acid sequence is: CAVLRGEETQYF. The nucleotides read TGTGCCGTTCTCAGGGGGGAGGAGACCCAGTACTTC.